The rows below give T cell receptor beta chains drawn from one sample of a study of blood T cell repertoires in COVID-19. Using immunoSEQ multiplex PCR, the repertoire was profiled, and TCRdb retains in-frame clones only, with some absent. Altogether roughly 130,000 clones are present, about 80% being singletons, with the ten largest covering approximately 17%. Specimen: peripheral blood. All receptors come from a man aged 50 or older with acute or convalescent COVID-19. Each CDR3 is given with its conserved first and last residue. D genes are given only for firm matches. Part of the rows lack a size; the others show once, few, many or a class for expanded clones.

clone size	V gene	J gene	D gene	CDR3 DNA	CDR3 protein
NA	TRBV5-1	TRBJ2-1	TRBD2	TGCGCCAGCAGCCCACGCTGGAGGACTAGCGGTTCCTGGAGCTCCTACAATGAGCAGTTCTTC	CASSPRWRTSGSWSSYNEQFF
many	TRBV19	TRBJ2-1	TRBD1	TGTGCCAGTAGTATAGATCCCGGGACAGGGGGCTACAATGAGCAGTTCTTC	CASSIDPGTGGYNEQFF
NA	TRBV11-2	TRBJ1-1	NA	TGTGCCAGCAGCACAGACCAGAACACTGAAGCTTTCTTT	CASSTDQNTEAFF
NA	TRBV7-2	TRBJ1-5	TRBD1	TGTGCCAGCAGCGCTAGGACAGGGAGCGACGGCAATCAGCCCCAGCATTTT	CASSARTGSDGNQPQHF
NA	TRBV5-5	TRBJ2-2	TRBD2	TGTGCCAGCAGCTTGGCTTTTGCGGGGGTCGGGGAGCTGTTTTTT	CASSLAFAGVGELFF
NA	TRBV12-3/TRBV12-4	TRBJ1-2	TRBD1	TGTGCCAGCAGTCCAAGACAGGGGAGCTACACCTTC	CASSPRQGSYTF
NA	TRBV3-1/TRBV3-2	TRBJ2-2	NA	TGTGCCAGCAGCCCCTGGGCTAACACCGGGGAGCTGTTTTTT	CASSPWANTGELFF
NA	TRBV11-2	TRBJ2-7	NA	TGTGCCAGCAGCTTAGCTGTAGCCTCCTACGAGCAGTACTTC	CASSLAVASYEQYF
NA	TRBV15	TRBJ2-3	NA	TGTGCCACCAGCAGGGAGGAGGTTAGCACAGATACGCAGTATTTT	CATSREEVSTDTQYF
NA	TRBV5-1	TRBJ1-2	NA	TGCGCCAGCAGTTCGGACAGCACCCAGGTGGGCTACACCTTC	CASSSDSTQVGYTF
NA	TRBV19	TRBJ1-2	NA	TGTGCCAGTAGTATTCGGGGGGCTACAGAAACCTATGGCTACACCTTC	CASSIRGATETYGYTF
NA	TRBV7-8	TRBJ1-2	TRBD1	TGTGCCAGCAGTATAACCGGGACAGGGGAATATGGCTACACCTTC	CASSITGTGEYGYTF
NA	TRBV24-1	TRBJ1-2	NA	TGTGCCACCAGTGATTTTAGTTGGGCCGTCTATGGCTACACCTTC	CATSDFSWAVYGYTF
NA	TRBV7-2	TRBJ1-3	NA	TGTGCCAGCAGCAGAACGACAGTTTCTGGAAACACCATATATTTT	CASSRTTVSGNTIYF
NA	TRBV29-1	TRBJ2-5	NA	TGCAGCGCCATACTAGCAGGGGAGACCCAGTACTTC	CSAILAGETQYF
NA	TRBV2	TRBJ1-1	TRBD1	TGTGCCAGCAGGGCAGGGGGGCCCACTGAAGCTTTCTTT	CASRAGGPTEAFF
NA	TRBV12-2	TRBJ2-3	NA	TGTGCAAGTCGCTTCCGACTCGTAGGGGGCACGAATACGCAGTATTTT	CASRFRLVGGTNTQYF
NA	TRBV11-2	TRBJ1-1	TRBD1	TGTGCCAGCAGCCGGGACAGGGGAAGTGAAGCTTTCTTT	CASSRDRGSEAFF
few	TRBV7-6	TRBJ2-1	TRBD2	TGTGCCAGCAGCTTATCCCCTAGCGGGAACTCCTACAATGAGCAGTTCTTC	CASSLSPSGNSYNEQFF
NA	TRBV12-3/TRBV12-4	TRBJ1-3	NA	TGTGCCACCCTCTCTGGAAACACCATATATTTT	CATLSGNTIYF
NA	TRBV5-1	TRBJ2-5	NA	TGCGCCAGCACCGATCCTCGAGTTTTCGAAGAGACCCAGTACTTC	CASTDPRVFEETQYF
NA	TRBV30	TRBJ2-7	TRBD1	TGTGCCTGGAGTGTCACCGGGACAGATTGTCTCTTC	CAWSVTGTDCLF
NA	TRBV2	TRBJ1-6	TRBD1	TGTGCCAGCAGACCCCGGGACAGGGGACAGTCTTCCTATAATTCACCCCTCCACTTT	CASRPRDRGQSSYNSPLHF
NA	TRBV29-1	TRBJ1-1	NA	TGCAGCGGAGTCTCAGGGTACAACACTGAAGCTTTCTTT	CSGVSGYNTEAFF
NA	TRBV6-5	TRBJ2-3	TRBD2	TGTGCCAGCAACCCTCTGGCGGGGGGGCTCGATACGCAGTATTTT	CASNPLAGGLDTQYF
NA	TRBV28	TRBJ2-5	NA	TGTGCCAGCAAGACTGGGGGGATCGGAGGAGAGACCCAGTACTTC	CASKTGGIGGETQYF
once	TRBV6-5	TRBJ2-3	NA	TGTGCCGTCAATGGGCAGGGCCGCACAGATACGCAGTATTTT	CAVNGQGRTDTQYF
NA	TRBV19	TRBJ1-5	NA	TGTGCCAGTAGTCCGGCACACTATAGCAATCAGCCCCAGCATTTT	CASSPAHYSNQPQHF
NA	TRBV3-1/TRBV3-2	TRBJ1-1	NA	TGTGCCAGCAGCCAAGAAGGGTATTGGGGGGGAACTGAAGCTTTCTTT	CASSQEGYWGGTEAFF
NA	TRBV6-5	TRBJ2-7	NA	TGTGCCAGCAGTTACGACTTAGGGGGCTACGAGCAGTACTTC	CASSYDLGGYEQYF
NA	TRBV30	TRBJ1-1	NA	TGTGCCTGGATGGGTACTATGAACACTGAAGCTTTCTTT	CAWMGTMNTEAFF
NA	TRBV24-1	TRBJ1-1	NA	TGTGCCACCAGTCCACAGGGCATGAACACTGAAGCTTTCTTT	CATSPQGMNTEAFF
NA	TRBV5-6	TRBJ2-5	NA	TGTGGGTCCGGAGAGGGTTGGCAAGAGACCCAGTACTTC	CGSGEGWQETQYF
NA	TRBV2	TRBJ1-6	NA	TGTGCCAGCAGTGAAACAGGGAATTCCCCCCTCCACTTT	CASSETGNSPLHF
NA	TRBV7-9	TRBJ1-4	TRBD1	TGTGCCAGCAGCTTCGGGACAGGGTACGATGAAAAACTGTTTTTT	CASSFGTGYDEKLFF
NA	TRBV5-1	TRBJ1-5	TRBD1	TGCGCCAGCAGCTTTACAGGGGACGGTAGTCAGCCCCAGCATTTT	CASSFTGDGSQPQHF
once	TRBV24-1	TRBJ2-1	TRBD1	TGTGCCACCAGCGATACAGGGGTCGATGAGCAGTTCTTC	CATSDTGVDEQFF
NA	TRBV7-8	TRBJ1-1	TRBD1	TGTGCCAGCAGTTACAGGGGGGGGCACACTGAAGCTTTCTTT	CASSYRGGHTEAFF
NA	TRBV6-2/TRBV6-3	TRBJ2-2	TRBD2	TGTGCCAGCAGCTCACTAGCGGGGGGGCCAACCGGGGAGCTGTTTTTT	CASSSLAGGPTGELFF
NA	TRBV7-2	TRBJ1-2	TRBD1	TGTGCCAGCAGCTCGTTTACGGGAGGGACAGGGGGCAAAGACTACACCTTC	CASSSFTGGTGGKDYTF
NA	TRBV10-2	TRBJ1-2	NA	TGCGCCAGCAGTGACGGTACGCCGGATGGCTACACCTTC	CASSDGTPDGYTF
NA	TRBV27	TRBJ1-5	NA	TGTGCCAGCAGTGTAGTACGGTATCAGCCCCAGCATTTT	CASSVVRYQPQHF
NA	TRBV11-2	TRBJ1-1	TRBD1	TGTGCCAGCAGCAAAGGACAGGGAGGGGGAGCTGAAGCTTTCTTT	CASSKGQGGGAEAFF
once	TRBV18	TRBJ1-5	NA	TGTGCCAGCTCACTTGGACTGGCGGGCAATCAGCCCCAGCATTTT	CASSLGLAGNQPQHF
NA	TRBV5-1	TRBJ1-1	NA	TGCGCCAGCAGCTTGGGAACAGGGAGAGGGACTGAAGCTTTCTTT	CASSLGTGRGTEAFF
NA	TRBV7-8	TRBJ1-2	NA	TGTGCCAGCACCACCCAAGGGCAGGGCCTCTATGGCTACACCTTC	CASTTQGQGLYGYTF
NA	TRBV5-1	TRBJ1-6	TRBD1	TGCGCCAGCAGCTTGGCAGGCAGGGGGCTTTTCCTTAATTCACCCCTCCACTTT	CASSLAGRGLFLNSPLHF